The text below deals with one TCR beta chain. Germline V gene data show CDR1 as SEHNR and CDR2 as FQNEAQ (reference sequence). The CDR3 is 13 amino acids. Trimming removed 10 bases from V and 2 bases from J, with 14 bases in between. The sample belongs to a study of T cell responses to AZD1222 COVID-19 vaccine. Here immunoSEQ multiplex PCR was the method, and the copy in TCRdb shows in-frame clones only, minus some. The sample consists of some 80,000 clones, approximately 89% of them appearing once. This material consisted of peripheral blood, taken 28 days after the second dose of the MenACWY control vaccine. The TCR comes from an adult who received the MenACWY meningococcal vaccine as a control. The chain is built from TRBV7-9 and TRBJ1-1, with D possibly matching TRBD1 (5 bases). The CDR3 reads CATLPGPNTEAFF. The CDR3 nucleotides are TGTGCCACTCTCCCAGGGCCTAACACTGAAGCTTTCTTT.